A selection of T cell receptor beta chains follows, all from one sample in a study of T cells in Graves' hyperthyroidism and ophthalmopathy. One entry per CDR3 protein results from TCRdb running MiXCR on the multiplex PCR reads. Of hundreds of thousands of distinct CDR3 sequences listed, roughly 15% are singletons. Sequencing input: blood. These receptors came from a woman aged 50 to 60 with Graves' ophthalmopathy. The CDR3 runs from the conserved cysteine through the conserved F or W. The D gene is left open where the match is weak. A row's size may be missing; if present it is once, few, many or a size class.

j_call d_call clone_size v_call cdr3_aa cdr3_nt
TRBJ2-6 - many TRBV24-1 CATSDPTGTGANVLTF TGTGCCACCAGTGATCCTACAGGGACTGGGGCCAACGTCCTGACTTTC
TRBJ2-3 - few TRBV29-1 CSVDGAQQGTDTQYF TGCAGCGTTGATGGGGCCCAACAGGGCACAGATACGCAGTATTTT
TRBJ2-1 TRBD2 many TRBV11-1 CASSLLGTSVVNEQFF TGTGCCAGCAGCCTCCTGGGGACTAGCGTGGTCAATGAGCAGTTCTTC
TRBJ2-1 TRBD2 many TRBV11-2 CASSFLAGVLSSYNEQFF TGTGCCAGCAGCTTTCTAGCGGGAGTACTAAGCTCCTACAATGAGCAGTTCTTC
TRBJ2-7 TRBD2 many TRBV28 CASSLRTSGGPALYEQYF TGTGCCAGCAGTTTAAGGACTAGCGGGGGTCCGGCCTTATACGAGCAGTACTTC
TRBJ2-1 TRBD2 many TRBV7-2 CASSLAPASGLDNEQFF TGTGCCAGCAGCTTAGCCCCGGCTAGCGGGCTGGACAATGAGCAGTTCTTC
TRBJ2-3 TRBD1 - TRBV6-1 CASSGTGPSTDTQYF TGTGCCAGCAGTGGGACAGGGCCTAGCACAGATACGCAGTATTTT
TRBJ2-7 TRBD2 many TRBV20-1 CSATGLAEVHSYEQYF TGCAGTGCTACCGGACTAGCGGAAGTACACTCCTACGAGCAGTACTTC
TRBJ2-7 TRBD2 many TRBV29-1 CSVGSLAGGGEQYF TGCAGCGTTGGTTCCCTAGCGGGAGGAGGCGAGCAGTACTTC
TRBJ2-5 TRBD1 many TRBV6-2/TRBV6-3 CASSRTGDTQETQYF TGTGCCAGCAGTCGGACAGGGGATACACAAGAGACCCAGTACTTC
TRBJ2-5 TRBD2 many TRBV20-1 CSARALLAGEETQYF TGCAGTGCTAGAGCCCTGTTAGCGGGGGAAGAGACCCAGTACTTC